This TCR beta chain was captured by sequencing in a study of siplizumab effects on memory and regulatory T cells. Broader study findings: Naive T cells were seemingly more diverse than memory cells, and major contributions to the alloresponse seemed to be made by them. Tregs proliferating in siplizumab cultures lacked confirmation of their suppressive function. There were only a minor fraction of alloreactive clones that mapped to unstimulated subsets. An assignable naive or memory phenotype was lacking in roughly 75-95% of proliferating CD4+ or CD8+ clones.

This CDR3 contains 12 residues. Germline V gene data show CDR1 as SQVTM and CDR2 as ANQGSEA. V lost 0 bases and J 6 bases, leaving 6 bases between the germline ends. Remarks on this clone: Its antigen is undetermined.

Profiling relied on immunoSEQ multiplex PCR, and the TCRdb table lists in-frame clones only, not all of them. The table records about 68,000 clones, around 93% of them present only once. This sequence originates from a human donor in good health. Sequencing was carried out using CD8+ T cells sorted from blood. V gene TRBV29-1 combines with J gene TRBJ2-1; no clear D gene. As DNA, the CDR3 is TGCAGCGTTGAAGATCGCGGCAATGAGCAGTTCTTC. Translated: CSVEDRGNEQFF.